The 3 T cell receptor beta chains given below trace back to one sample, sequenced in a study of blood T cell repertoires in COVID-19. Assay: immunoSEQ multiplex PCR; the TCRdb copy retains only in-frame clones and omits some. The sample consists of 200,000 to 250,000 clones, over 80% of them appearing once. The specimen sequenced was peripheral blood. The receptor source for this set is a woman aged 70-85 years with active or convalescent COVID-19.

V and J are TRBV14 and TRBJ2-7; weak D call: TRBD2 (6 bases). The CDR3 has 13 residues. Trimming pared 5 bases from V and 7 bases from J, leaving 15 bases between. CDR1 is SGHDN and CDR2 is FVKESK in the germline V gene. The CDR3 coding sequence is TGTGCCAGCAGCTCCTATTGGGGGGTTGAGCAGTACTTC. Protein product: CASSSYWGVEQYF.

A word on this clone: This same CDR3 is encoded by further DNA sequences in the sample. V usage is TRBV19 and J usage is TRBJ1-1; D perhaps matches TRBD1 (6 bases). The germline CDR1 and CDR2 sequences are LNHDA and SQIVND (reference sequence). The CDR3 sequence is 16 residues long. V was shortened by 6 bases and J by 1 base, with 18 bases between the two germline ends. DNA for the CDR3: TGTGCCAGTAGCCCCCGGGGGAGGGGGGGGAACACTGAAGCTTTCTTT. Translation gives CASSPRGRGGNTEAFF. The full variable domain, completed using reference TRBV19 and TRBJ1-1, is DGGITQSPKYLFRKEGQNVTLSCEQNLNHDAMYWYRQDPGQGLRLIYYSQIVNDFQKGDIAEGYSVSREKKESFPLTVTSAQKNPTAFYLCASSPRGRGGNTEAFFGQGTRLTVV.

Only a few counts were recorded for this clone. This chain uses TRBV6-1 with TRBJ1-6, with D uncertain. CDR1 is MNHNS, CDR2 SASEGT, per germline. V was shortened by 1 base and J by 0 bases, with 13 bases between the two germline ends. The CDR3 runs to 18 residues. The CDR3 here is CASSEEVRGSSYNSPLHF. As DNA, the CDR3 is TGTGCCAGCAGTGAAGAAGTTAGAGGGAGCTCCTATAATTCACCCCTCCACTTT.